The 32 T cell receptor beta chains below all came from one sample that was sequenced in a study of control samples from healthy donors and cancer patients. The method was immunoSEQ multiplex PCR; TCRdb's version includes in-frame clones alone and lacks a portion of them. The sample contains some 96,000 clones, approximately 95% of which appear only once. The specimen sequenced was blood. The receptors were sampled from a man between 18 and 35 years old in good health.

This clone appeared once. The rearrangement joins TRBV6-5 to TRBJ1-4; D uncertain. CDR3 length: 15 residues. Germline V gene sequence: CDR1 MNHEY, CDR2 SVGAGI. The V and J ends lost 0 bases and 7 bases respectively, with 12 bases between them. CDR3 residues: CASSYSGRMGEKLFF. CDR3 nucleotides: TGTGCCAGCAGTTACTCGGGCAGGATGGGTGAAAAACTGTTTTTT.

The CDR3 loop is CASSRTSDYTDTQYF. In DNA form, the CDR3 reads TGTGCCAGCAGCCGGACTAGCGACTACACAGATACGCAGTATTTT. The chain carries TRBV7-9 and TRBJ2-3; TRBD2 aligns across 9 bases. The CDR3 has 15 amino acids. The J segment lost 2 bases and the V segment lost 5 bases, leaving 5 bases of the junction unmatched. CDR1 is SEHNR, CDR2 FQNEAQ, per germline (reference sequence). The whole variable domain, filled in from reference TRBV7-9 and TRBJ2-3, reads DTGVSQNPRHKITKRGQNVTFRCDPISEHNRLYWYRQTLGQGPEFLTYFQNEAQLEKSRLLSDRFSAERPKGSFSTLEIQRTEQGDSAMYLCASSRTSDYTDTQYFGPGTRLTVL.

This chain joins TRBV4-1 and TRBJ2-5; 7 bases align to TRBD1. V dropped 4 bases and J dropped 4; count of bases not matched to a gene: 12. CDR1 is MGHRA and CDR2 is YSYEKL in the germline V gene. The CDR3 consists of 16 residues. The CDR3 bases are TGCGCCAGCAGCCCCATGACAGGGACAGAGAGAGAGACCCAGTACTTC. As protein: CASSPMTGTERETQYF.

The chain joins TRBV29-1 to TRBJ1-1, with unresolved D. V lost 7 bases, J lost 0 bases, and 12 bases lay in between. In germline, CDR1 is SQVTM, CDR2 ANQGSEA. This CDR3 has 13 residues. This chain's CDR3 is CSALREMNTEAFF. CDR3 sequence (DNA): TGCAGCGCTTTGCGGGAGATGAACACTGAAGCTTTCTTT.

The chain combines TRBV5-4 with TRBJ2-1; TRBD2 matches at 12 bases. The germline V gene encodes CDR1 SGHNT and CDR2 YYREEE (reference sequence). Unmatched junction bases numbered 7, after V lost 0 bases and J lost 3 bases. This CDR3 is built from 18 residues. CDR3 nucleotide sequence: TGTGCCAGCAGCTTGGGTGCTAGCGGGAGGGCTATCTACAATGAGCAGTTCTTC. Its protein is CASSLGASGRAIYNEQFF.

The chain recombines TRBV19 with TRBJ1-6; D not certain. The CDR3 has 14 residues. V was clipped by 6 bases and J by 3 bases, with 9 bases between them. Germline CDR1 is LNHDA and CDR2 is SQIVND (reference sequence). This CDR3 is CASSPSGYNSPLHF. CDR3 coding DNA: TGTGCCAGTAGCCCCTCGGGCTATAATTCACCCCTCCACTTT.

This clone was counted once. V usage is TRBV2 and J usage is TRBJ2-3; 14 nucleotides agree with TRBD2. With V trimmed by 7 bases and J by 4 bases, 7 bases remained unmatched. The CDR3 is 16 residues long. The germline CDR1 and CDR2 sequences are SNHLY and FYNNEI. CDR3 in DNA: TGTGCCAGCATCCGACTAGCGGGGGGGGAGTCAGATACGCAGTATTTT. Encoded protein: CASIRLAGGESDTQYF.

This chain uses TRBV4-1 with TRBJ1-1; 8 bases map to TRBD1. V lost 5 bases and J lost 6; bases outside the gene matches: 8. The CDR3 spans 14 residues. The germline V gene has CDR1 MGHRA and CDR2 YSYEKL. The CDR3 DNA reads TGCGCCAGCAGCTCCTACAGGGGGAAGGCTGAAGCTTTCTTT. This encodes CASSSYRGKAEAFF.

The chain uses TRBV30 and TRBJ2-2; the D gene could be TRBD1 or TRBD2 (6 bases each). Germline V gene sequence: CDR1 GTSNPN, CDR2 SVGIG (reference sequence). The germline V and J ends were trimmed by 3 bases and 3 bases, with 14 bases remaining between them. The CDR3 length is 15 residues. CDR3 loop: CAWRVGGSHTGELFF. In DNA form, the CDR3 reads TGTGCCTGGAGGGTCGGGGGCTCACACACCGGGGAGCTGTTTTTT.

The chain is built from TRBV7-8 and TRBJ1-2; 7 bases line up with TRBD1. The CDR3 is 14 residues long. Germline lookup yields CDR1 SGHVS and CDR2 FQNEAQ. J gave up 7 bases and V 3 bases, and 8 bases lay outside the gene matches. In DNA, the CDR3 is TGTGCCAGCAGCTTGCCGGACAGGTTGCTTGGCTACACCTTC. This codes for CASSLPDRLLGYTF.

The chain recombines TRBV7-2 with TRBJ1-2; TRBD1 might be the D (6 bases). The CDR3 runs to 17 residues. Between the trimmed V and J ends, which lost 4 bases and 3 bases, there was a span of 21 bases. CDR1 and CDR2 from the germline V gene are SGHTA and FQGNSA. This CDR3 is CASSSSVVEGVDYGYTF. The CDR3 DNA reads TGTGCCAGCAGCTCCTCCGTTGTGGAGGGGGTTGACTATGGCTACACCTTC.

J is TRBJ2-7 and V is TRBV11-3; D uncertain. Germline assignment: CDR1 SGHNT and CDR2 YENEEA. This CDR3 comprises 12 residues. Trimming took off 3 bases at V and 7 bases at J, with 10 bases between the two ends. CDR3 amino acids: CASSLDGIEQYF. CDR3 DNA: TGTGCCAGCAGCTTGGATGGAATAGAGCAGTACTTC.

CDR3 sequence (DNA): TGTGCCAGCAGTTTAGGGGAGAACACTGAAGCTTTCTTT. Its translation: CASSLGENTEAFF. The V call is TRBV27, the J call TRBJ1-1; D is ambiguous. The V gene's germline CDR1 is MNHEY and CDR2 SMNVEV (reference sequence). The CDR3 runs to 13 residues. With 2 bases removed from V and 1 base from J, the gap between germline ends came to 5 bases.

The CDR3 loop reads CASSDYSGTGSEQYF. CDR3 in DNA: TGCGCCAGCAGCGATTACAGCGGGACAGGATCCGAGCAGTACTTC. The chain joins TRBV4-1 to TRBJ2-7; possible D gene TRBD1, 8 bases. Germline-derived CDR1 and CDR2 are MGHRA and YSYEKL. The V and J ends lost 5 bases and 6 bases respectively, with 20 bases between them. CDR3 length: 15 residues.

The rearrangement uses TRBV4-3 and TRBJ1-1; unclear D gene. There are 17 residues in the CDR3. Trimming took off 4 bases at V and 3 bases at J, with 21 bases between the two ends. Per the germline V gene, CDR1 is LGHNA and CDR2 is YSLEER. The CDR3: CASSPQSIGRLHTEAFF. The CDR3 DNA follows: TGCGCCAGCAGCCCCCAGAGCATAGGGAGACTTCACACTGAAGCTTTCTTT.

The chain couples TRBV4-1 to TRBJ2-5, with D unclear. The CDR3 loop spans 12 amino acids. Germline V gene data show CDR1 as MGHRA and CDR2 as YSYEKL. V lost 0 bases and J lost 12, with 11 bases in between. This CDR3 is CASSQESTHKYF. The CDR3 DNA is TGCGCCAGCAGCCAAGAGTCAACCCACAAGTACTTC.

The J gene is TRBJ1-2, the V gene TRBV19; perhaps TRBD1 as D (5 bases). Germline lookup yields CDR1 LNHDA and CDR2 SQIVND (reference sequence). The CDR3 spans 16 residues. V was pared by 3 bases and J by 7 bases, with 21 bases between. The CDR3 loop reads CASSIWGIGPFPGYTF. The CDR3 DNA is TGTGCCAGTAGTATCTGGGGGATAGGGCCCTTCCCTGGCTACACCTTC.

This rearrangement joins TRBV7-9 to TRBJ1-1; perhaps TRBD1 as D (6 bases). The CDR3 is 14 residues long. Deletions cut 5 bases from V and 3 bases from J, with 13 bases between. Germline lookup yields CDR1 SEHNR and CDR2 FQNEAQ (reference sequence). The chain's CDR3 is CASSAGVFDTEAFF. In DNA, the CDR3 is TGTGCCAGCAGCGCAGGGGTCTTTGACACTGAAGCTTTCTTT.

Remarks on this clone: At the DNA level, this CDR3 is encoded by other sequences in the same sample as well. In DNA, the CDR3 is TGTGCCAGCAGTCCCGGGACAGCGAACACTGAAGCTTTCTTT. Encoded protein: CASSPGTANTEAFF. The rearrangement links TRBV27 to TRBJ1-1; 7 nucleotides match TRBD1. The CDR3 spans 14 residues. The V gene's germline CDR1 is MNHEY and CDR2 SMNVEV (reference sequence). V was clipped by 5 bases and J by 1 base; unmatched bases: 4.

This sequence joins TRBV19 and TRBJ1-5; D is unclear. The CDR3 covers 14 residues. V lost 3 bases to trimming and J lost 4 bases, with 10 bases between them. CDR1 is LNHDA and CDR2 is SQIVND in the germline V gene (reference sequence). CDR3 bases: TGTGCCAGTAGTATGGTGGGCCCGAATCAGCCCCAGCATTTT. As protein: CASSMVGPNQPQHF.

The gene calls are TRBV27 and TRBJ2-2; TRBD2 matches at 7 bases. V was clipped by 0 bases and J by 0 bases; unmatched bases: 1. Germline CDR1 is MNHEY and CDR2 is SMNVEV (reference sequence). The CDR3 runs to 16 residues. CDR3 sequence reads: CASSLSGGSNTGELFF. In nucleotides, the CDR3 is TGTGCCAGCAGTTTATCCGGGGGGTCGAACACCGGGGAGCTGTTTTTT.

Regarding this clone: No conserved phenylalanine or tryptophan is present at the end of the CDR3, so a read error is the likely explanation. The limits of the CDR3 on the DNA are not certain, so only TCRdb's listed CDR3 is given. The chain is built from TRBV11-2 and TRBJ1-6. The germline V gene has CDR1 SGHAT and CDR2 FQNNGV. Termini included, the CDR3 measures 9 amino acids. CDR3 region: CASSLGEPP.

The chain couples TRBV27 to TRBJ2-5; the D gene could be TRBD1 or TRBD2 (6 bases each). V was shortened by 3 bases and J by 1 base, with 15 bases between the two germline ends. The CDR3 covers 16 residues. CDR1 and CDR2 from the germline V gene are MNHEY and SMNVEV (reference sequence). This CDR3 reads CASSFYLGGTQETQYF. CDR3 in DNA: TGTGCCAGCAGTTTCTACCTAGGGGGGACCCAAGAGACCCAGTACTTC.

The chain employs TRBV27 and TRBJ1-1; D gene ambiguous. This CDR3 contains 14 residues. CDR1 and CDR2 from the germline V gene are MNHEY and SMNVEV (reference sequence). Trimming took off 2 bases at V and 0 bases at J, with 7 bases between the two ends. CDR3 bases: TGTGCCAGCAGTTTAGGCCCGATGAACACTGAAGCTTTCTTT. This sequence encodes CASSLGPMNTEAFF.

The J gene is TRBJ2-1, the V gene TRBV2; 11 bases are shared with TRBD1. The CDR3 loop spans 15 amino acids. The J segment lost 5 bases and the V segment lost 3 bases, leaving 3 bases of the junction unmatched. The germline V gene has CDR1 SNHLY and CDR2 FYNNEI. CDR3: CASSDGQGADNEQFF. The CDR3 DNA reads TGTGCCAGCAGTGACGGACAGGGGGCTGACAATGAGCAGTTCTTC.

The V call is TRBV25-1, the J call TRBJ1-2; D call uncertain. The germline V gene encodes CDR1 MGHDK and CDR2 SYGVNS. The CDR3 contains 17 residues. V lost 3 bases and J 4 bases, leaving 21 bases between the germline ends. CDR3 nucleotide sequence: TGTGCCAGCAGTGATATCTCAGGAGAACAGAGAGTCTATGGCTACACCTTC. Amino acids: CASSDISGEQRVYGYTF.

CDR3 in DNA: TGCGCCAGCAGTGGAGGAGTAACTGGAAACACCATATATTTT. Protein: CASSGGVTGNTIYF. V and J are TRBV10-1 and TRBJ1-3; no clear D gene. The CDR3 has 14 residues. The germline V gene has CDR1 WNHNN and CDR2 SYGVQD (reference sequence). The V and J ends lost 4 bases and 2 bases respectively, with 9 bases between them.

J is TRBJ1-2 and V is TRBV4-1; 9 nucleotides match TRBD1. Germline V lookup: CDR1 MGHRA, CDR2 YSYEKL. The V segment lost 1 base and the J segment 8 bases; nucleotides outside the gene matches: 14. This CDR3 contains 17 residues. In nucleotides, the CDR3 is TGCGCCAGCAGCCAAGCGGGGACAGGGCGACTGGGAGTCGGCTACACCTTC. Its translation is CASSQAGTGRLGVGYTF.

The V call is TRBV11-2, the J call TRBJ1-1; the match to TRBD1 covers 8 bases. Germline CDR1 and CDR2: SGHAT and FQNNGV. This CDR3 is 13 amino acids long. Unmatched junction bases numbered 4, after V lost 5 bases and J lost 5 bases. CDR3 amino acids: CASSITGGTEAFF. The CDR3 region has the DNA TGTGCCAGCAGCATCACAGGGGGAACTGAAGCTTTCTTT.

The chain is built from TRBV5-5 and TRBJ1-4, with a tentative D call TRBD1 (6 bases). Germline V gene sequence: CDR1 SGHKS, CDR2 YYEKEE (reference sequence). The V and J ends lost 4 bases and 5 bases respectively, with 18 bases between them. This CDR3 has 16 amino acids. DNA for the CDR3: TGTGCCAGCAGCGTGGAACAGGGTGAGGACAATGAAAAACTGTTTTTT. Amino acids: CASSVEQGEDNEKLFF.

DNA for the CDR3: TGTGCCAGCACCTACGACAGGGAGAGTTCGGGCTACACCTTC. Amino acids: CASTYDRESSGYTF. The chain combines TRBV5-4 with TRBJ1-2; 7 nucleotides line up with TRBD1. V lost 6 bases to trimming and J lost 8 bases; unmatched junction nucleotides: 13. There are 14 residues in the CDR3. Germline V gives CDR1 SGHNT, CDR2 YYREEE (reference sequence).

The chain is built from TRBV5-1 and TRBJ1-3, with 7 bases identical to TRBD1. This CDR3 has 17 residues. J lost 4 bases, V lost 4 bases, and 14 bases had no gene match. Germline V gene sequence: CDR1 SGHRS, CDR2 YFSETQ. The CDR3 nucleotides read TGCGCCAGCAGCCTCGCAGGGGGGAGTACCTCCGGAAACACCATATATTTT. It encodes CASSLAGGSTSGNTIYF.